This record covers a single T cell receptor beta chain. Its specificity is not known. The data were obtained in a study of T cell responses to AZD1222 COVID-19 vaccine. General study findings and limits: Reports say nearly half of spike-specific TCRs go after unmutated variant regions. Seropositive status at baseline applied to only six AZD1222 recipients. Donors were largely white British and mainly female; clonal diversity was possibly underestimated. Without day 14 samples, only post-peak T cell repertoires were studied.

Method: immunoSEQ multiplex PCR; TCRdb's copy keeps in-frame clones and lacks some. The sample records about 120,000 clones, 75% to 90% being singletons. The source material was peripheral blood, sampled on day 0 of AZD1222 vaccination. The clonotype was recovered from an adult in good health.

As DNA, the CDR3 is TGTGCCAGTAGTATAGGGGAAGAGGGAGAGCAGTTCTTC. Translation: CASSIGEEGEQFF. This chain links TRBV19 with TRBJ2-1; tentatively, D is TRBD2 (5 bases). V lost 1 base, J lost 10 bases, and 11 bases lay in between. This CDR3 contains 13 residues. Germline CDR1 LNHDA, CDR2 SQIVND (reference sequence).